The 5 T cell receptor beta chains below were found in one sample sequenced in a study of CD8 T cells in ankylosing spondylitis. Study results and limitations: Seemingly characteristic of ankylosing spondylitis blood was a TCR beta motif consisting of about 8 highly homologous variants.

TCRdb independently ran MiXCR on the 5' RACE reads; one entry per CDR3 protein. In the table there are about 220,000 distinct CDR3 sequences, about 16% of which are singletons. The antigens for these receptors are not known. The sample comprised blood, either unsorted or a sorted T cell fraction (not recorded which). The receptors were sampled from a male donor with ankylosing spondylitis.

The genes are TRBV4-3 and TRBJ2-1, with 8 bases fitting TRBD2. The J segment lost 9 bases and the V segment lost 0 bases, leaving 10 bases of the junction unmatched. Germline V lookup: CDR1 LGHNA, CDR2 YSLEER. The CDR3 is made up of 16 amino acids. The CDR3, as DNA: TGCGCCAGCAGCCAAGATAGAGCGGGAGTTGGGGGTGAGCAGTTCTTC. This sequence encodes CASSQDRAGVGGEQFF.

The J gene is TRBJ2-7, the V gene TRBV10-3; 9 bases fit TRBD1. Looked up from germline, CDR1 is ENHRY and CDR2 is SYGVKD. The CDR3 loop spans 16 amino acids. V was clipped by 3 bases and J by 2 bases; unmatched bases: 8. As DNA, the CDR3 is TGTGCCATCAGTGATACCGGGACAGGGCCGACCTACGAGCAGTACTTC. It yields the protein CAISDTGTGPTYEQYF.

This clonotype was counted only a few times. V and J are TRBV13 and TRBJ1-2; no firm D call. Germline V gene data show CDR1 as PRHDT and CDR2 as FYEKMQ (reference sequence). Trimming took off 5 bases at V and 5 bases at J, with 12 bases between the two ends. This CDR3 has 13 amino acids. CDR3 residues: CASSAGTAYGYTF. CDR3 DNA sequence: TGTGCCAGCAGCGCAGGAACCGCTTATGGCTACACCTTC.

This clonotype was observed at least ten times. This sequence joins TRBV5-1 and TRBJ1-1, with unresolved D. This CDR3 contains 15 residues. Germline CDR1 reads SGHRS; CDR2 reads YFSETQ. Deletions cut 1 base from V and 3 bases from J, with 13 bases between. The CDR3 sequence: CASSLSPRLHTEAFF. As DNA, the CDR3 is TGCGCCAGCAGCTTGAGTCCCAGACTACACACTGAAGCTTTCTTT.

The J gene is TRBJ2-3, the V gene TRBV9; D possibly corresponds to TRBD2 (6 bases). CDR3 length: 16 residues. V was shortened by 2 bases and J by 2 bases, with 15 bases between the two germline ends. CDR1 is SGDLS, CDR2 YYNGEE, per germline. The CDR3 loop reads CASSVSPAGNTDTQYF. The CDR3, as DNA: TGTGCCAGCAGCGTTTCCCCGGCGGGAAACACAGATACGCAGTATTTT. Full variable domain (rest looked up from reference TRBV9 and TRBJ2-3): DSGVTQTPKHLITATGQRVTLRCSPRSGDLSVYWYQQSLDQGLQFLIQYYNGEERAKGNILERFSAQQFPDLHSELNLSSLELGDSALYFCASSVSPAGNTDTQYFGPGTRLTVL.